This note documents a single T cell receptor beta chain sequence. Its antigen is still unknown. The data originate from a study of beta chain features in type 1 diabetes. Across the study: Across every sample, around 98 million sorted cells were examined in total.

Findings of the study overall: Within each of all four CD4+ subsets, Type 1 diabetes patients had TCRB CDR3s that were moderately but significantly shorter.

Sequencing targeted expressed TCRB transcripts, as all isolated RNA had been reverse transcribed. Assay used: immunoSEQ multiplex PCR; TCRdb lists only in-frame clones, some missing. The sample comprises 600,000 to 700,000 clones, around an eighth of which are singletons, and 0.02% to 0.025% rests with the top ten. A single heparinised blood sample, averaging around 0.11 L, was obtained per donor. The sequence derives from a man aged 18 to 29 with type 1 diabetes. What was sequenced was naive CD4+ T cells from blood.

CDR3 DNA sequence: TGTGCCTTTCAGCCGGGACTACAGTACGAGCAGTACTTC. This encodes CAFQPGLQYEQYF. The chain combines TRBV30 with TRBJ2-7; 7 bases map to TRBD2. Trimming at V came to 7 bases and at J to 4 bases, leaving 10 bases not matched to a gene. Germline CDR1 reads GTSNPN; CDR2 reads SVGIG (reference sequence). The CDR3 loop spans 13 amino acids.